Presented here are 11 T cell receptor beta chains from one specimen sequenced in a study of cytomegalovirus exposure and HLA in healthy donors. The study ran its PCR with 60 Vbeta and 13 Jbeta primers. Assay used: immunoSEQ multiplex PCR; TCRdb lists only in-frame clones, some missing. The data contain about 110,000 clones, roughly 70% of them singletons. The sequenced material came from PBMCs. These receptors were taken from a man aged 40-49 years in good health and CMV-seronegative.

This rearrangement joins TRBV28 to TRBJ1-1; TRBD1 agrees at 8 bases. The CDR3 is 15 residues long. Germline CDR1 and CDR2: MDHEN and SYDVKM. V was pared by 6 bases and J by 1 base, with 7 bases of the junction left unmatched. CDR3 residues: CASSSGTGANTEAFF. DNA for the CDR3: TGTGCCAGCAGCTCGGGGACAGGAGCGAACACTGAAGCTTTCTTT.

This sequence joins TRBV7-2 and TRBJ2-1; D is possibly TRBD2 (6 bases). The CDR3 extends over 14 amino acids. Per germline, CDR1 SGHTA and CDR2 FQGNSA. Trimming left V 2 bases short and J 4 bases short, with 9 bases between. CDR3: CASSLHSGYNEQFF. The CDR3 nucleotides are TGTGCCAGCAGCTTACATAGCGGATACAATGAGCAGTTCTTC. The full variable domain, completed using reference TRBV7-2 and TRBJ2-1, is GAGVSQSPSNKVTEKGKDVELRCDPISGHTALYWYRQSLGQGLEFLIYFQGNSAPDKSGLPSDRFSAERTGGSVSTLTIQRTQQEDSAVYLCASSLHSGYNEQFFGPGTRLTVL.

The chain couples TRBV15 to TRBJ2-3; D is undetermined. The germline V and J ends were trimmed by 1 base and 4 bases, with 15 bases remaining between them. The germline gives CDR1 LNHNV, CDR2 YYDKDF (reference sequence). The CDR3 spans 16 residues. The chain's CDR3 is CATSRAPSPGSDTQYF. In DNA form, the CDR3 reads TGTGCCACCAGCAGAGCCCCCTCTCCAGGATCAGATACGCAGTATTTT.

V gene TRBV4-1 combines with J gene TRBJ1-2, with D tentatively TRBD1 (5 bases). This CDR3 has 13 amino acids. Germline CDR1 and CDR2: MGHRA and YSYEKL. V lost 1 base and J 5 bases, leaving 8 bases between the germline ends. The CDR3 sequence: CASSQGGLYGYTF. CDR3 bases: TGCGCCAGCAGCCAAGGGGGACTGTATGGCTACACCTTC.

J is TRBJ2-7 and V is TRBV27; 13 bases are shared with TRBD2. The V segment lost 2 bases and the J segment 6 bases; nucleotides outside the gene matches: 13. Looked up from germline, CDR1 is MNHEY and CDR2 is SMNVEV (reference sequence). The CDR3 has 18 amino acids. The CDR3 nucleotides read TGTGCCAGCAGTTTAGTACTAGCGGGGGGGAGACCTACGGGCGAGCAGTACTTC. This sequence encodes CASSLVLAGGRPTGEQYF.

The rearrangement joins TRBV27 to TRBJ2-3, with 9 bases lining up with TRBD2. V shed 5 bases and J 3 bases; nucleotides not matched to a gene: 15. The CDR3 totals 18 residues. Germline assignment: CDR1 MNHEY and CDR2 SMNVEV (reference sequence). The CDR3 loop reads CASSTASGGLRGTDTQYF. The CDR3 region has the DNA TGTGCCAGCAGTACGGCAAGCGGGGGGCTAAGGGGGACAGATACGCAGTATTTT.

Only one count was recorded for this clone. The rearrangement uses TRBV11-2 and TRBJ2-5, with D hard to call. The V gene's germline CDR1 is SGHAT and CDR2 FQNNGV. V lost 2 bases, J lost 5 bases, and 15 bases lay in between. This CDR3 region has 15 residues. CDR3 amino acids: CASSLRGYYGETQYF. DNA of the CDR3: TGTGCCAGCAGCTTAAGAGGATACTATGGGGAGACCCAGTACTTC.

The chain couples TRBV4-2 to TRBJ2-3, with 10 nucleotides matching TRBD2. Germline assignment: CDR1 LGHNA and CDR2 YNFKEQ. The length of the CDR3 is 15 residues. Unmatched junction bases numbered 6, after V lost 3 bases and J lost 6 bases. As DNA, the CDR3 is TGTGCCAGCAGCCAGTCAGCGGGGGGGGCCGATACGCAGTATTTT. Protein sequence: CASSQSAGGADTQYF.

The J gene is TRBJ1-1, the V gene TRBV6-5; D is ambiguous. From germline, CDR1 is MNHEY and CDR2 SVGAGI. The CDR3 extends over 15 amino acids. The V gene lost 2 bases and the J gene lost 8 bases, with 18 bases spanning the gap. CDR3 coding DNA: TGTGCCAGCAGTTACAGCTCTCTGGTTTTCACCGAAGCTTTCTTT. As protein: CASSYSSLVFTEAFF.

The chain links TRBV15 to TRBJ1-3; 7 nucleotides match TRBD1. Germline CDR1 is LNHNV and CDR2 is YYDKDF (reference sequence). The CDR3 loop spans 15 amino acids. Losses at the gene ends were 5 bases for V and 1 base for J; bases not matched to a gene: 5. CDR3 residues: CATSLLQGSGNTIYF. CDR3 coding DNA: TGTGCCACCAGCCTTTTACAGGGGTCTGGAAACACCATATATTTT. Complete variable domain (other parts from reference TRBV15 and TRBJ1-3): DAMVIQNPRYQVTQFGKPVTLSCSQTLNHNVMYWYQQKSSQAPKLLFHYYDKDFNNEADTPDNFQSRRPNTSFCFLDIRSPGLGDTAMYLCATSLLQGSGNTIYFGEGSWLTVV.

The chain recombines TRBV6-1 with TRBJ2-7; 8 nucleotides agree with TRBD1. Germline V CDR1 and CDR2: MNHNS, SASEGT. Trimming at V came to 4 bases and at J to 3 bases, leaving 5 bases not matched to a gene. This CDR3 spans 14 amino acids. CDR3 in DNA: TGTGCCAGCAGTGCCCGACAGGGGTTCTACGAGCAGTACTTC. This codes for CASSARQGFYEQYF.